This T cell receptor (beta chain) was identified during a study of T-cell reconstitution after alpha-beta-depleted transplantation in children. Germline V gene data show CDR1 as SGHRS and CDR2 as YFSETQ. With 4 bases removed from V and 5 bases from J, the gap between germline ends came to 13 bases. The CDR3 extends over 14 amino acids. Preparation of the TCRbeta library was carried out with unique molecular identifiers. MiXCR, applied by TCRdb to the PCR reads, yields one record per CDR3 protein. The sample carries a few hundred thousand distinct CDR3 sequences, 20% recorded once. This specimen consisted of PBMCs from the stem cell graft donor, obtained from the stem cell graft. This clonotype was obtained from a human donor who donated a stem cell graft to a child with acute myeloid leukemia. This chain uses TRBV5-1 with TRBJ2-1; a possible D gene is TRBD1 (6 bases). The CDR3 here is CASSRTAGNNEQFF. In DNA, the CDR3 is TGCGCCAGCAGCCGGACAGCTGGCAACAATGAGCAGTTCTTC.